The 14 T cell receptor beta chains below were found in one sample sequenced in a study of blood T cells in healthy people across ages. A second about 6 to 12 cycle PCR used barcoded and J-beta primers. TCRdb itself ran the 5' RACE reads through MiXCR, one entry per CDR3 protein. The table has 700,000 to 950,000 distinct CDR3 sequences, roughly 44% seen once. Material: blood. All receptors derive from an older woman in good health.

This clonotype occurred a few times. V usage is TRBV12-3 or TRBV12-4 and J usage is TRBJ1-2; D might be TRBD1 (5 bases). This CDR3 is 12 amino acids long. The ends were cut back, 4 bases at V and 6 bases at J, with 9 bases in the middle. CDR3 sequence (DNA): TGTGCCAGCAGTTCAGGGTTACATGGCTACACCTTC. Amino acids: CASSSGLHGYTF.

This clonotype has more than one count but fewer than ten. This chain joins TRBV7-3 and TRBJ1-1; 9 nucleotides match TRBD1. Germline V gene data show CDR1 as SGHTA and CDR2 as FQGTGA. The trim removed 5 bases at V and 3 bases at J, leaving 4 bases unmatched. This CDR3 is built from 14 residues. The CDR3 loop reads CASSIQGADTEAFF. The CDR3 nucleotides read TGTGCCAGCAGCATACAGGGGGCGGACACTGAAGCTTTCTTT.

V gene TRBV4-3 combines with J gene TRBJ2-1; D possibly corresponds to TRBD2 (6 bases). The V gene lost 4 bases and the J gene lost 0 bases, with 10 bases spanning the gap. CDR3 length: 15 residues. Germline V gene lookup returns CDR1 LGHNA and CDR2 YSLEER. The CDR3: CASSRGKSSYNEQFF. In DNA form, the CDR3 reads TGCGCCAGCAGCCGCGGGAAAAGCTCCTACAATGAGCAGTTCTTC.

This clonotype has a count of ten or more. The chain combines TRBV2 with TRBJ2-3, with 8 bases aligning to TRBD2. The V gene's germline CDR1 is SNHLY and CDR2 FYNNEI. Trimming took 6 bases from V and 0 from J; bases not matched to a gene: 8. CDR3 size: 16 residues. CDR3 region: CASSGVASGSTDTQYF. DNA for the CDR3: TGTGCCAGCAGCGGGGTGGCTAGCGGGAGCACAGATACGCAGTATTTT.

The chain employs TRBV4-3 and TRBJ2-7, with TRBD2 as a possible D gene (5 bases). The CDR3 loop spans 15 amino acids. Trimming pared 0 bases from V and 6 bases from J, leaving 15 bases between. CDR1 is LGHNA and CDR2 is YSLEER in the germline V gene. The CDR3 region has the DNA TGCGCCAGCAGCCAAGAACCGGGGTGGGCGAGCGAGCAGTACTTC. Translation gives CASSQEPGWASEQYF.

The chain is built from TRBV7-6 and TRBJ1-2, with 8 bases lining up with TRBD1. With 5 bases clipped from V and 8 bases from J, the junction kept 13 bases outside the gene matches. Germline loops: CDR1 SGHVS, CDR2 FNYEAQ. The CDR3 has 15 amino acids. CDR3 DNA: TGTGCCAGCAGCCCAGGGTCGGGACAGGCGGAAGGCTACACCTTC. Its protein is CASSPGSGQAEGYTF.

This clonotype was counted a few times. The chain couples TRBV10-3 to TRBJ1-2; 8 bases fit TRBD1. Germline lookup yields CDR1 ENHRY and CDR2 SYGVKD. With V trimmed by 4 bases and J by 8 bases, 12 bases remained unmatched. The CDR3 has 15 residues. CDR3 coding DNA: TGTGCCATCAGTGTGGGGCCAGGGGGCGAGCGAGGCTACACCTTC. It codes for CAISVGPGGERGYTF.

The table lists this clonotype with a few counts. V usage is TRBV11-2 and J usage is TRBJ2-7; 7 bases line up with TRBD1. The CDR3 is made up of 15 amino acids. Trimming removed 1 base from V and 6 bases from J; junction bases left unmatched: 9. The V gene's germline CDR1 is SGHAT and CDR2 FQNNGV. Written as DNA, the CDR3 is TGTGCCAGCAGCTTAGGTCGACAGGGTTGGCCCGAGCAGTACTTC. Protein product: CASSLGRQGWPEQYF.

The chain recombines TRBV6-1 with TRBJ1-1; D remains ambiguous. Germline CDR1 MNHNS, CDR2 SASEGT. The CDR3 contains 13 residues. V lost 7 bases and J 1 base, leaving 10 bases between the germline ends. In DNA form, the CDR3 reads TGTGCCAGCAAACACGAGGGGAACACTGAAGCTTTCTTT. Encoded protein: CASKHEGNTEAFF.

This chain uses TRBV7-3 with TRBJ2-7; 10 nucleotides align to TRBD1. This CDR3 has 15 residues. The trim removed 5 bases at V and 3 bases at J, leaving 7 bases unmatched. Germline CDR1 is SGHTA and CDR2 is FQGTGA. CDR3 region: CASSPQGQGFYEQYF. The CDR3 nucleotides read TGTGCCAGCAGCCCACAGGGACAGGGGTTCTACGAGCAGTACTTC.

CDR3 nucleotides: TGTGCCAGCAGGGGGACAGGATGGGAGCAGTACTTC. Translated, it gives CASRGTGWEQYF. V usage is TRBV28 and J usage is TRBJ2-7; 8 bases map to TRBD1. Germline assignment: CDR1 MDHEN and CDR2 SYDVKM. V gave up 6 bases and J gave up 7 bases; unmatched junction bases: 5. The CDR3 consists of 12 residues.

The sample holds a few counts of this clonotype. The J gene is TRBJ2-1, the V gene TRBV6-5; possibly TRBD1 for D (6 bases). The CDR3 extends over 13 amino acids. Trimming took off 5 bases at V and 9 bases at J, with 14 bases between the two ends. Germline CDR1 reads MNHEY; CDR2 reads SVGAGI. In DNA, the CDR3 is TGTGCCAGCAGTAAGAACAGGGATAGTGAGCAGTTCTTC. Encoded protein: CASSKNRDSEQFF.

In this sample, this clonotype turned up a few times. Relative to the germline gene, one junction end is altered; a read error may explain this. The chain has TRBV7-7 and TRBJ2-1; 7 bases agree with TRBD2. Germline V gene sequence: CDR1 SSHAT, CDR2 FNYEAQ (reference sequence). The CDR3 runs 15 residues. The chain's CDR3 is CASSPGLGQSNEQFF. CDR3 sequence (DNA): TGTGCTAGCAGCCCAGGACTAGGTCAGTCCAATGAGCAGTTCTTC.

The rearrangement links TRBV12-3 or TRBV12-4 to TRBJ2-3; 8 bases agree with TRBD2. The CDR3 consists of 16 residues. V lost 3 bases and J lost 13; bases outside the gene matches: 18. In DNA form, the CDR3 reads TGTGCCAGCAGTTTTCTCTTAGCGGGGAGAGCGGATGTGGAGTATTTT. Translation: CASSFLLAGRADVEYF.